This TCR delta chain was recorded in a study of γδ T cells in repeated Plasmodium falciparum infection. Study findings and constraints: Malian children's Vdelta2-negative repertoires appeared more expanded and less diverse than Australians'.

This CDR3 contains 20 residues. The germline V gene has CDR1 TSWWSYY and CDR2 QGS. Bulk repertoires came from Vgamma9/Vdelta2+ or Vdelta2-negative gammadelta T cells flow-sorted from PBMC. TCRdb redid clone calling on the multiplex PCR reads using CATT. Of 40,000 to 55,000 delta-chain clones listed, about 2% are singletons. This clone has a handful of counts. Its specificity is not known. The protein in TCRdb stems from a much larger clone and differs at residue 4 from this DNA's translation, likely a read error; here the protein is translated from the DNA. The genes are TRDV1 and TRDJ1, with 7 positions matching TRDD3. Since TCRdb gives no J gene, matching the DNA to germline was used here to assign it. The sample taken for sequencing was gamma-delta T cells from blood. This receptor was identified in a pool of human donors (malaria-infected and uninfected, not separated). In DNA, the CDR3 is TGTGCTCTTAGGGAATCGGCCTACCTTATACTGGGGATCTACACCGATAAACTCATCTTT. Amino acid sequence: CALRESAYLILGIYTDKLIF.